The clone carrying this T cell receptor beta chain appeared a single time. Its antigen is undetermined. This record belongs to a study of cytomegalovirus exposure and HLA in healthy donors. The overall study: From donors who were HLA-typed, an early data release held 80 million or so unique TCRs.

Use of 60 Vbeta and 13 Jbeta primers characterized the PCR. Only in-frame clones appear in the TCRdb table, and some are missing; sequencing was by immunoSEQ multiplex PCR. This sample has under 300,000 clones, with about nine tenths found just once. Study-level findings and limits: In a later analysis, the majority of CMV-associated beta chains seemingly showed HLA restriction.

Trimming at V came to 3 bases and at J to 1 base, leaving 7 bases not matched to a gene. Germline CDR1 and CDR2: ENHRY and SYGVKD. The CDR3 length is 17 residues. The chain carries TRBV10-3 and TRBJ2-1; TRBD2 agrees at 9 bases. The source is a girl aged 2-10 years in good health and CMV-seronegative. Sequenced: PBMCs. The chain's CDR3 is CAISEGAGGLSYNEQFF. The CDR3 DNA sequence: TGTGCCATCAGTGAAGGGGCGGGGGGGCTTTCCTACAATGAGCAGTTCTTC.